This TCR beta chain was documented in a study of blood T cells in healthy people across ages. PBMCs, at least 6 million per sample, were isolated. The length of the CDR3 is 13 residues. V lost 6 bases and J lost 5, with 16 bases in between. Germline V gives CDR1 DFQATT, CDR2 SNEGSKA (reference sequence). Next came a second PCR, run for about 7 to 12 cycles, which used a sample-barcoded 5' primer along with a J-beta primer mix. Template switching added a 12-random-nucleotide identifier to every cDNA molecule. One entry per CDR3 protein, called by TCRdb with MiXCR from the 5' RACE reads. The table has around 2 million distinct CDR3 sequences, about 39% seen once.

This chain joins TRBV20-1 and TRBJ1-1; tentative D call: TRBD1 (6 bases). The TCR sequence derives from a human donor in good health. Sequencing was carried out using blood. DNA for the CDR3: TGCAGTGCCCGAGGGGGGGGTTGGACTGAAGCTTTCTTT. Translation gives CSARGGGWTEAFF.